This T cell receptor beta chain was documented in a study of cytomegalovirus exposure and HLA in healthy donors. Study-wide background: Early released data comprised about 84 million unique TCRs from HLA-typed donors. Study results and limitations: A later analysis showed TCR association rates differing by HLA locus, peaking at DRB1 and lowest at HLA-C.

A remark on this clone: No antigen is known for it.

PCR employed 60 Vbeta and 13 Jbeta primers. Method: immunoSEQ multiplex PCR; TCRdb's copy keeps in-frame clones and lacks some. The data show approximately 160,000 clones, about 63% seen once. Germline CDR1 is SGHVS and CDR2 is FNYEAQ. V lost 5 bases, J lost 3 bases, and 15 bases stayed unmatched. The CDR3 runs to 17 residues. This TCR came from a woman in her thirties or forties in good health and CMV-seropositive. Sequenced material: PBMCs. The gene calls are TRBV7-6 and TRBJ1-1; 7 nucleotides agree with TRBD1. The chain's CDR3 is CASSRPTQGWEDTEAFF. The CDR3 DNA follows: TGTGCCAGCAGCCGCCCGACACAGGGGTGGGAGGACACTGAAGCTTTCTTT.